Listed below are T cell receptor beta chains from one sample, sequenced in a study of cytomegalovirus exposure and HLA in healthy donors. The repertoire was sequenced with immunoSEQ multiplex PCR; TCRdb's copy has only in-frame clones and lacks some. The data hold some 190,000 clones, with about 10% observed a single time. The sequenced sample consisted of PBMCs. These receptors came from a woman between 25 and 40 years old in good health and CMV-seropositive. Each CDR3 is given with its conserved first and last residue. D genes are given only for firm matches. Rows may omit the clone size; those that give it use once, few, many or a size class.

j_call	v_call	clone_size	d_call	cdr3_nt	cdr3_aa
TRBJ2-3	TRBV7-2	NA	NA	TGTGCCAGCAGCCCAACCCGACTTGATACGCAGTATTTT	CASSPTRLDTQYF
TRBJ2-7	TRBV30	NA	TRBD2	TGTGCCTGGAGTGTACGGGGACTAGCGGGAGCGTATGAGCAGTACTTC	CAWSVRGLAGAYEQYF
TRBJ2-1	TRBV28	few	TRBD2	TGTGCCAGCAGTAACGGGGGGGGGAATGAGCAGTTCTTC	CASSNGGGNEQFF
TRBJ1-4	TRBV10-3	few	TRBD1	TGTGCCATCAGTGGGGACAGGGGCGTATCGGGAAAACTGTTTTTT	CAISGDRGVSGKLFF
TRBJ2-4	TRBV29-1	NA	TRBD1	TGCAGCGTCCTAGGGGGCTCGCGAAACATTCAGTACTTC	CSVLGGSRNIQYF
TRBJ2-7	TRBV7-9	few	TRBD1	TGTGCCAGCAGCTCGGACAGGGACTCCTACGAGCAGTACTTC	CASSSDRDSYEQYF
TRBJ1-1	TRBV5-1	few	TRBD1	TGCGCCAGCAGCTGGACAGGAACTGAAGCTTTCTTT	CASSWTGTEAFF
TRBJ2-5	TRBV6-6	few	NA	TGTGCCAGCAGTTACTCGTCCGGGGAGGACGAGACCCAGTACTTC	CASSYSSGEDETQYF
TRBJ1-1	TRBV6-5	NA	NA	TGTGCCAGCAGTTACTCGAGACAGCAGAACACTGAAGCTTTCTTT	CASSYSRQQNTEAFF
TRBJ2-5	TRBV7-2	few	NA	TGTGCCAGCAGCCCCCGGGCAGGGGACTACCTGACCCAGTACTTC	CASSPRAGDYLTQYF
TRBJ1-1	TRBV18	NA	TRBD1	TGTGCCAGCTCACCAGACAGGGTGAACACTGAAGCTTTCTTT	CASSPDRVNTEAFF
TRBJ1-1	TRBV14	few	NA	TGTGCCAGCAGCCCACTAATCGGGTTGGGGAACACTGAAGCTTTCTTT	CASSPLIGLGNTEAFF
TRBJ2-1	TRBV13	few	TRBD1	TGTGCCAGCAGCTACCGGGACAGGGTTGATGAGCAGTTCTTC	CASSYRDRVDEQFF
TRBJ2-3	TRBV4-1	NA	TRBD1	TGCGCCAGCAGCCCTCGGGACAGGGGCCGTCGTCGCACAGATACGCAGTATTTT	CASSPRDRGRRRTDTQYF
TRBJ2-7	TRBV4-1	NA	TRBD2	TGCGCCAGCAGCCAAGAGCGGGAGCCCTCCTACGAGCAGTACTTC	CASSQEREPSYEQYF
TRBJ1-1	TRBV29-1	few	NA	TGCAGCGACCGGGGGACTTTCTTT	CSDRGTFF
TRBJ2-3	TRBV5-4	few	TRBD2	TGTGCCAGCAGGCCGGGACTAGCGGGAGCGGAGTTGGGCACAGATACGCAGTATTTT	CASRPGLAGAELGTDTQYF
TRBJ2-5	TRBV2	few	TRBD1	TGTGCCAGCAGAAGGGACAGGGCCCAAGAGACCCAGTACTTC	CASRRDRAQETQYF
TRBJ2-7	TRBV27	NA	NA	TGTGCCAGCAGTTCGGGCAGGGGGCAGGCTAGCGGACGCTTCGAGCAGTACTTC	CASSSGRGQASGRFEQYF
TRBJ1-5	TRBV5-1	few	TRBD1	TGCGCCAGCAGCTTACCGGACAGGGTCGATCAGCCCCAGCATTTT	CASSLPDRVDQPQHF
TRBJ2-7	TRBV30	few	TRBD2	TGTGCCTGGAGTGCACCGGGACTAGCGCCCAGCTACGAGCAGTACTTC	CAWSAPGLAPSYEQYF
TRBJ2-3	TRBV15	few	NA	TGTGCCACCAGCAGAGATAGGGCAGGGACAGATACGCAGTATTTT	CATSRDRAGTDTQYF
TRBJ2-7	TRBV5-4	NA	TRBD2	TGTGCCAGCAGCTTGGAAGGGACTAGCGGATACTCCTACGAGCAGTACTTC	CASSLEGTSGYSYEQYF
TRBJ2-3	TRBV7-9	few	NA	TGTGCCAGCAGGGCGATTATACAGGGTTCTAGCACAGATACGCAGTATTTT	CASRAIIQGSSTDTQYF
TRBJ2-2	TRBV14	few	NA	TGTGCCAGCAGCCAAGCTGGGGAGCTGTTTTTT	CASSQAGELFF
TRBJ2-5	TRBV6-6	few	TRBD1	TGTGCCAGCAGTCGGGACAGGGGAAAGACCCAGTACTTC	CASSRDRGKTQYF
TRBJ2-7	TRBV19	NA	NA	TGTGCCAGTAGTTACCGGGAGAGCCTCGAGCAGTACTTC	CASSYRESLEQYF
TRBJ2-7	TRBV7-7	few	TRBD1	TGTGCCAGCAGCTCTGGACAGGGCCCTGTAGAGCAGTACTTC	CASSSGQGPVEQYF
TRBJ2-2	TRBV5-4	NA	TRBD2	TGTGCCAGCAGCCATCCCCCCCTTAGCGGGAGGGCCGTGGACACCGGGGAGCTGTTTTTT	CASSHPPLSGRAVDTGELFF
TRBJ2-1	TRBV14	NA	NA	TGTGCCAGCACCGAAAAGCGGTTGACTTCCTACAATGAGCAGTTCTTC	CASTEKRLTSYNEQFF
TRBJ1-1	TRBV7-9	few	TRBD1	TGTGCCAGCCGACCCCCGGGACAGCAGAACACTGAAGCTTTCTTT	CASRPPGQQNTEAFF
TRBJ2-1	TRBV5-4	NA	NA	TGTGCCAGCAGCTCCGGTTCAGGGAGGACCTACAATGAGCAGTTCTTC	CASSSGSGRTYNEQFF
TRBJ1-5	TRBV19	NA	TRBD1	TGTGCCAGTAAAGTGACAGGGATCAATCAGCCCCAGCATTTT	CASKVTGINQPQHF
TRBJ2-3	TRBV7-9	NA	TRBD1	TGTGCCAGCAGCTTAAGGGGACAGACAGATACGCAGTATTTT	CASSLRGQTDTQYF
TRBJ1-6	TRBV5-4	NA	TRBD1	TGTGCCAGCAGGATTCAGGGGGCTAATTCACCCCTCCACTTT	CASRIQGANSPLHF
TRBJ2-2	TRBV7-9	few	NA	TGTGCCAGCAGCATCGCTAGTGTTGGCGGGGAGCTGTTTTTT	CASSIASVGGELFF
TRBJ1-1	TRBV19	few	NA	TGTGCCAGTAGTGAAGGGAGGGGAACTGAAGCTTTCTTT	CASSEGRGTEAFF
TRBJ2-5	TRBV14	few	NA	TGTGCCAGCAGCCAAGGAAGAGGGCAGACCCAGTACTTC	CASSQGRGQTQYF
TRBJ1-1	TRBV7-9	NA	NA	TGTGCCAGCAGCTTAGGACAGCCGAACACTGAAGCTTTCTTT	CASSLGQPNTEAFF
TRBJ1-1	TRBV6-4	few	NA	TGTGCCAGCAGTCTCGGGTTAAACACTGAAGCTTTCTTT	CASSLGLNTEAFF
TRBJ2-2	TRBV15	few	NA	TGTGCCACCAGCAGAGGAACGGGAACGGGCACCGGGGAGCTGTTTTTT	CATSRGTGTGTGELFF
TRBJ2-7	TRBV7-2	NA	TRBD1	TGTGCCAGCAGCTTAGGGGCCCCCGGGACAGGGGTCTACGAGCAGTACTTC	CASSLGAPGTGVYEQYF
TRBJ2-5	TRBV19	NA	NA	TGTGCCAGTAGTAGCGGGGAGACCCAGTACTTC	CASSSGETQYF
TRBJ1-4	TRBV28	few	NA	TGTGCCAGCAGTTTATCAGCCAGGGCCAATGAAAAACTGTTTTTT	CASSLSARANEKLFF
TRBJ1-4	TRBV5-1	few	NA	TGCGCCAGCAGCTCCTTAGCGGGGGGAAGTGAAAAACTGTTTTTT	CASSSLAGGSEKLFF
TRBJ2-2	TRBV27	few	NA	TGTGCCAGCAGTTTGACAATGGCGGGCGTGACCACCGGGGAGCTGTTTTTT	CASSLTMAGVTTGELFF
TRBJ1-2	TRBV9	NA	NA	TGTGCCAGCAGCGTAGCGTACAGGGACCATGGCTACACCTTC	CASSVAYRDHGYTF
TRBJ2-7	TRBV7-7	few	NA	TGTGCCAGCCAGCCGGGACAACTATCCTACGAGCAGTACTTC	CASQPGQLSYEQYF
TRBJ2-1	TRBV30	NA	NA	TGTGCCTGGAGTATCCAGGGTGGTGAGCAGTTCTTC	CAWSIQGGEQFF
TRBJ2-7	TRBV5-4	few	TRBD2	TGTGCCAGCAGCTTCTCGGGACTAACAAACGAGCAGTACTTC	CASSFSGLTNEQYF
TRBJ1-3	TRBV7-9	NA	NA	TGTGCCAGCAGCTTACTAATCACCAACACCATATATTTT	CASSLLITNTIYF
TRBJ1-2	TRBV2	NA	TRBD1	TGTGCCAGCAGACAGGGGGCTGGCTACACCTTC	CASRQGAGYTF
TRBJ2-5	TRBV6-5	few	TRBD2	TGTGCCAGCAGTCACGTAGCGGGAACGGCGGAGACCCAGTACTTC	CASSHVAGTAETQYF
TRBJ2-2	TRBV2	NA	NA	TGTGCCAGCGGTCTTGGGGAGCAGGCCACCGGGGAGCTGTTTTTT	CASGLGEQATGELFF
TRBJ2-5	TRBV30	few	TRBD2	TGTGCCTGGGGAAAGCTTCCTTGGGCTAGCGGGAGAAGAGAGACCCAGTACTTC	CAWGKLPWASGRRETQYF
TRBJ1-1	TRBV4-1	NA	NA	TGCGCCAGCAGCGCGGGGGGCGCGAACACTGAAGCTTTCTTT	CASSAGGANTEAFF
TRBJ2-5	TRBV4-2	once	TRBD2	TGTGCCAGCAGCCCAACCAGCGGGAGGCGGCAAGAGACCCAGTACTTC	CASSPTSGRRQETQYF